This T cell receptor beta chain was identified in a study of shared clonotypes between healthy human individuals (TCRdb year 2020). The study in broad terms: The cohort included a few men and a couple of women between 18 and 49 years of age. To estimate repertoire size and how much clonotype sharing occurs between individuals, the study deeply sequenced the blood TCR repertoires of about 5 healthy adults. For each donor, three plates each were used for CD4 naive and CD4 memory, two plates were used for CD8 naive, and one plate was used for CD8 memory. Leukapheresis yielded between about 0.9 and 8.9 billion PBMCs per donor. To increase sequencing depth and limit assay-specific biases, TCR repertoire library preparation and sequencing were carried out by different laboratories using diverse techniques. The full study reports these points: Rarefaction of sorted-subset datasets indicated incomplete sequencing despite the large sequencing depth. Because the study included a small number of donors, the genetic and exposure-history diversity represented was limited. Based on pairwise subsampling, the degree of clonotype sharing among donors was expected to be affected by sequencing depth. Naive subsets generally had larger estimated clonotype richness than memory subsets. When a few donors were compared, the shared fraction of clonotypes was around 5.1% for naive CD4, around 3.6% for naive CD8, 2% to 2.5% for memory CD4, and around 0.4% for memory CD8. Only blood was sampled, and tissue TCR repertoires likely differ from those in blood. Compared with non-shared clonotypes, clonotypes shared by all four sorted-subset donors had higher generation probabilities.

Healthy HIV-negative adults with no recently reported acute infections or vaccinations were included as donors. Every donor was a Caucasian adult residing in Nashville, Tennessee, USA. CD4+ T cells were enriched by magnetic negative selection; naive cells were then positively selected on CD45RA, and the negative fraction formed the memory subset. After blood collection by leukapheresis, PBMCs were isolated using Ficoll-Histopaque density gradient centrifugation and then cryopreserved in the vapor phase of liquid nitrogen. Analytical flow cytometry was used to check the purity and quantity of every magnetically sorted T cell population. From each sorted fraction, genomic DNA was isolated and quantified by UV absorbance on a Nanodrop 2000c. Concerning this clone itself: No antigen is known for it. The sample holds no much larger clone one base away, and base qualities are not on file.

TCR CDR3 regions were amplified from genomic DNA by multiplex PCR using the deep immunoSEQ assay. For each cell subset, the extracted genomic DNA was distributed evenly across all wells of several immunoSEQ 96-well plates, and each plate served as one replicate. For sorted subsets, each replicate PCR was loaded with 200 ng genomic DNA, equivalent to some 31,000 T cell genomes. Purified libraries were measured with a Qubit 3.0 fluorometer, size-checked on a Bioanalyzer 2100, and measured again with the KAPA Library Quantification kit. Each immunoSEQ 96-well plate was sequenced on its own single-read 150-cycle Illumina NextSeq 550 flow cell. The authors' pipeline ran thus. Because the immunoSEQ output held only junctional sequences and lacked quality scores, the filtering could not match the filtering applied to full-length reads. To assign V/J genes and CDR3, sequences were annotated against IMGT germline references using PyIR, a Python wrapper for IgBLAST v1.9. Reads were filtered out if the reads had weak V/J assignments (E-value above 1e-6), no CDR3, stop codons, out-of-frame junctions, or ambiguous translated residues. V3J clonotypes were defined by identical inferred V gene, J gene, and CDR3 amino acid sequence. The percentage overlap between two repertoires was calculated by dividing the number of shared unique clonotypes by the size of the smaller repertoire. Repertoire richness was assessed with RTK rarefaction, the Chao1 estimator, and Recon v2.1 estimates of unobserved clonotypes. OLGA was used to compute generation probabilities for all TCRbeta clonotypes that the gDNA method yielded from a few donors. TCRdb holds this immuneACCESS table with in-frame rearrangements only. Some clones are missing; in checked studies, unresolved V genes explain under half, and the rest has no known cause. The V and J calls and clone size come from that table; D and trimming were worked out from the DNA. This sample comprises roughly 1,500,000 clones, approximately 98% of them detected only once. The ten largest clones represent about 0.45% of the sample.

Measured from the cysteine to the phenylalanine, the CDR3 is 17 residues long. The only DNA kept is the CDR3, 51 bases in frame from the first base. The germline V gene specifies SGHRS as CDR1 and YFSETQ as CDR2. The V end loses 0 bases and the J end loses 1 base, and a stretch of 13 bases separates them. The sequence is built from TRBV5-1 and TRBJ2-2; the D element might be TRBD1 or TRBD2, as each aligns at 5 bases. The TCR sequence derives from a man aged 25-45 years in good health. The sequenced sample was naive CD4+ T cells sorted from blood. Interpreted using the paper, the cell subset or site label stands for: CD45RA+ positively selected. Read as DNA, the sequence is TGCGCCAGCAGCTTGGGGATGGGACGCATGAACACCGGGGAGCTGTTTTTT. Its protein is CASSLGMGRMNTGELFF. This CDR3, with the reference TRBV5-1 and TRBJ2-2 proteins standing in past its ends, gives the full variable domain KAGVTQTPRYLIKTRGQQVTLSCSPISGHRSVSWYQQTPGQGLQFLFEYFSETQRNKGNFPGRFSGRQFSNSRSEMNVSTLELGDSALYLCASSLGMGRMNTGELFFGEGSRLTVL.